Given below is one T cell receptor beta chain in context. V was pared by 5 bases and J by 0 bases, with 17 bases between. The CDR3 runs 17 residues. Germline V CDR1 and CDR2: MRHNA, SNTAGT. Profiling relied on immunoSEQ multiplex PCR, and the TCRdb table lists in-frame clones only, not all of them. The repertoire holds about 130,000 clones, roughly 94% seen once, with 12% to 15% in the top ten. The sample comes from a study of control samples from healthy donors and cancer patients. The chain uses TRBV6-4 and TRBJ2-1; D possibly uses TRBD1 or TRBD2 (5 bases each). Material for sequencing was PBMCs. This receptor was identified in a man between 60 and 75 years old with colorectal cancer. CDR3 coding DNA: TGTGCCAGCAGTACGTACCGTGGGGGTAGCTCCTACAATGAGCAGTTCTTC. Translation gives CASSTYRGGSSYNEQFF.